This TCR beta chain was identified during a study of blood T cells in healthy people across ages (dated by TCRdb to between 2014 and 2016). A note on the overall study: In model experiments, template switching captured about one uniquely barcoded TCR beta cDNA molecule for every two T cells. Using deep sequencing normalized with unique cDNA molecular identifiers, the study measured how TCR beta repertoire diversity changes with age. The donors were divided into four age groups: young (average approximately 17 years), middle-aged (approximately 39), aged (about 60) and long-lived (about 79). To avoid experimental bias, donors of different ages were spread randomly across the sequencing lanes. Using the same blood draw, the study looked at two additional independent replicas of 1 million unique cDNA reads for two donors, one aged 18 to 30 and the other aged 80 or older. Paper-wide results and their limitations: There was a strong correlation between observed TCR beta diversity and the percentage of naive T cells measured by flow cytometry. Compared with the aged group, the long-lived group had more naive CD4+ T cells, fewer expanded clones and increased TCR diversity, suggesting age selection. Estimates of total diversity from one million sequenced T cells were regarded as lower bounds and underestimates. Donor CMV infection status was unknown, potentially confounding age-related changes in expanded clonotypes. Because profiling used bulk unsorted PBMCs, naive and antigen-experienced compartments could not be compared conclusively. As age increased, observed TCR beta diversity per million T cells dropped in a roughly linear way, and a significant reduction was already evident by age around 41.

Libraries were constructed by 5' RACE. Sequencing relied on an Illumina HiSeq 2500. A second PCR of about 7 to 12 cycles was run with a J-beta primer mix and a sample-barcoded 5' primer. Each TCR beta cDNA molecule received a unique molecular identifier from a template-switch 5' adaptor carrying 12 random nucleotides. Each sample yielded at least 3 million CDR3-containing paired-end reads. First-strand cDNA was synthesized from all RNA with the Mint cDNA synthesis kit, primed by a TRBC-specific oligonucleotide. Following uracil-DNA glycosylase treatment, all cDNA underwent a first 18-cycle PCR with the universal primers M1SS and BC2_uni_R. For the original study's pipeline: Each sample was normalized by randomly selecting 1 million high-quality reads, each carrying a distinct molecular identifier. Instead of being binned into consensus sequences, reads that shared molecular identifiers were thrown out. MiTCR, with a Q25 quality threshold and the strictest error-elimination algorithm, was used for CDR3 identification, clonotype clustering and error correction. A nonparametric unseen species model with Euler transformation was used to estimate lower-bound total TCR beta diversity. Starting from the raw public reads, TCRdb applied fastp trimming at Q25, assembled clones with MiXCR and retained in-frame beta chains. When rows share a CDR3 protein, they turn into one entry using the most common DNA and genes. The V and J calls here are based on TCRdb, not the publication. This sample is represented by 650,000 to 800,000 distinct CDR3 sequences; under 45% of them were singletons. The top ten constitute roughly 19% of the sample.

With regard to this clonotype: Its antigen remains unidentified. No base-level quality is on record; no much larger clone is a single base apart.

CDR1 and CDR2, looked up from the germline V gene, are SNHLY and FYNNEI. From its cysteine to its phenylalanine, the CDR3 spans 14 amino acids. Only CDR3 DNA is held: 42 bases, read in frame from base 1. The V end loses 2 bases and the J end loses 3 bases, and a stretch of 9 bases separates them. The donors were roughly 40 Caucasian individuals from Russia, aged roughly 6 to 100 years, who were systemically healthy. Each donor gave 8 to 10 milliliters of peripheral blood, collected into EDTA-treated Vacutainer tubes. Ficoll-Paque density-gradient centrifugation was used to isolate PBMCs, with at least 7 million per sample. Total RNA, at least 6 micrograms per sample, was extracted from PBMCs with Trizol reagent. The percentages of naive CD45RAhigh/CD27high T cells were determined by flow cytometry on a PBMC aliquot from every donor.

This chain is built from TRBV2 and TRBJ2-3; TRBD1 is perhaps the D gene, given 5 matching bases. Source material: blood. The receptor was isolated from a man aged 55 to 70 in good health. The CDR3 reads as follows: CASSESRVTDTQYF. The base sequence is TGTGCCAGCAGTGAATCCAGGGTAACAGATACGCAGTATTTT.